The 17 T cell receptor beta chains presented below share a single source sample, sequenced in a study of monozygotic twins with inflammatory bowel disease. For each CDR3 protein, TCRdb gives one entry from its re-call of the 5' RACE reads, without DNA. The table lists roughly 100,000 distinct CDR3 sequences. Sequencing input: blood. These receptors were taken from a human donor with ulcerative colitis or Crohn's disease, or a healthy co-twin of an affected twin (not recorded which).

The chain combines TRBV6-5 with TRBJ1-1; the TCRdb D gene call, TRBD1, has no DNA to confirm it. This CDR3 has 17 residues. CDR1 is MNHEY, CDR2 SVGAGI, per germline. CDR3 loop: CASSYSITIPQNTEAFF.

The chain uses TRBV18 and TRBJ2-7; TCRdb returns TRBD1, unconfirmable since there is no DNA. CDR1 and CDR2 from the germline V gene are KGHSH and LQKENI. CDR3 length: 14 amino acids. The CDR3 sequence: CASSPNLQGYEQYF.

The V call is TRBV7-8, the J call TRBJ2-1; TCRdb outputs TRBD2, but without DNA this stays unchecked. Germline-derived CDR1 and CDR2 are SGHVS and FQNEAQ. This CDR3 has 15 amino acids. CDR3: CASSLGVPGNGEQFF.

The chain recombines TRBV29-1 with TRBJ2-1; TCRdb lists TRBD1, though no DNA is available to test this call. Per the germline V gene, CDR1 is SQVTM and CDR2 is ANQGSEA. The CDR3 totals 15 residues. The CDR3 loop is CSVHFGQGTSSEQFF.

The chain is built from TRBV29-1 and TRBJ2-7. Germline V gives CDR1 SQVTM, CDR2 ANQGSEA. This CDR3 is 11 amino acids long. CDR3 loop: CSVEQENEQYF.

The chain has TRBV7-2 and TRBJ2-5; TCRdb calls TRBD1, which cannot be checked without DNA. Germline V lookup: CDR1 SGHTA, CDR2 FQGNSA. The CDR3 has 15 residues. The CDR3 reads CASSLPKGRGETQYF.

The rearrangement joins TRBV4-2 to TRBJ2-2; TCRdb outputs TRBD2, but without DNA this stays unchecked. Germline CDR1 reads LGHNA; CDR2 reads YNFKEQ. The CDR3 extends over 17 amino acids. The CDR3: CASSQEASGSLTGELFF.

The chain employs TRBV5-4 and TRBJ2-7; as DNA is missing, the TRBD2 call by TCRdb cannot be tested. Germline CDR1 SGHNT, CDR2 YYREEE (reference sequence). The length of the CDR3 is 15 residues. CDR3 region: CASSLAKGPIYEQYF.

The chain combines TRBV27 with TRBJ2-3. From germline, CDR1 is MNHEY and CDR2 SMNVEV (reference sequence). CDR3 length equals 15 residues. The CDR3 loop reads CASSLPGRSTDTQYF.

The chain has TRBV12-3 or TRBV12-4 and TRBJ2-2; checking the TCRdb D call of TRBD1 is not possible without DNA. This CDR3 is built from 15 residues. The CDR3 sequence: CASKSWGGSTGELFF.

The chain is built from TRBV10-3 and TRBJ2-5; checking the TCRdb D call of TRBD1 is not possible without DNA. The CDR3 sequence is 13 residues long. Germline V gene data show CDR1 as ENHRY and CDR2 as SYGVKD. CDR3 residues: CAHAGASDETQYF.

This chain links TRBV7-2 with TRBJ2-3; TCRdb's D gene call, TRBD1, goes unchecked for lack of DNA. The CDR3 contains 12 residues. Germline assignment: CDR1 SGHTA and CDR2 FQGNSA. The CDR3 protein is CASRGRTDTQYF.

The chain links TRBV5-4 to TRBJ1-6; the D gene TCRdb calls, TRBD1, cannot be checked with no DNA. CDR3 length equals 16 residues. Germline V lookup: CDR1 SGHNT, CDR2 YYREEE (reference sequence). The CDR3 protein is CASSTKRTGENSPLHF.

The CDR3 reads CASSSQGIGELFF. V usage is TRBV7-9 and J usage is TRBJ2-2; TCRdb proposes TRBD1, but this gene call is untestable without DNA. Germline V CDR1 and CDR2: SEHNR, FQNEAQ (reference sequence). The CDR3 is 13 residues long.

V and J are TRBV9 and TRBJ2-2; without DNA, the TCRdb call of TRBD2 cannot be checked. This CDR3 contains 16 residues. In germline, CDR1 is SGDLS, CDR2 YYNGEE. The chain's CDR3 is CASSVALLAGEGELFF. The full variable domain, with the rest looked up from reference TRBV9 and TRBJ2-2, is DSGVTQTPKHLITATGQRVTLRCSPRSGDLSVYWYQQSLDQGLQFLIQYYNGEERAKGNILERFSAQQFPDLHSELNLSSLELGDSALYFCASSVALLAGEGELFFGEGSRLTVL.

V is TRBV20-1 and J is TRBJ2-5; TCRdb picks TRBD1, but there is no DNA to check that call. The CDR3 runs 12 residues. Germline V lookup: CDR1 DFQATT, CDR2 SNEGSKA (reference sequence). The chain's CDR3 is CSAPGTGNFQYF.

The chain recombines TRBV5-1 with TRBJ2-3; no DNA is available, so the TRBD2 call from TCRdb remains unchecked. CDR1 and CDR2 from the germline V gene are SGHRS and YFSETQ. The length of the CDR3 is 13 residues. The CDR3 loop is CASSLEGYNTQYF.